This is a list of T cell receptor beta chains from one sample in a study of CD8 T cells in Susac syndrome. TCRdb ran MiXCR on the immunoSEQ multiplex PCR reads and lists one entry per CDR3 protein. The sample includes around 190,000 distinct CDR3 sequences, roughly 95% of them seen just once. Material: CD4+ T cells from PBMCs. These receptors were obtained from a human donor in good health. The CDR3 runs from the conserved cysteine through the conserved F or W. The D gene is left open where the match is weak. Expanded clones are given a class, and other clones once, few, many or no size at all.

CDR3 DNA	CDR3 protein	clone size	D gene	V gene	J gene
TGTGCCAGCAGCACGGAGAGGGGTGGCTACACCTTC	CASSTERGGYTF	NA	NA	TRBV7-9	TRBJ1-2
TGTGCCAGCAGCACCTCCAAGCGGGGGGGCTACAATGAGCAGTTCTTC	CASSTSKRGGYNEQFF	NA	TRBD2	TRBV12-3/TRBV12-4	TRBJ2-1
TGTGCCAGCAGCTTAGAAGGGGTCGCTGCCACAGATACGCAGTATTTT	CASSLEGVAATDTQYF	NA	NA	TRBV7-2	TRBJ2-3
TGTGCCAGCAGCCTCCAGACCTATGGCTACACCTTC	CASSLQTYGYTF	NA	NA	TRBV7-2	TRBJ1-2
TGTGCCAGCAGTGATGGGACCACGGATTCACCCCTCCACTTT	CASSDGTTDSPLHF	NA	NA	TRBV25-1	TRBJ1-6
TGTGCCAGCACCTCAGGGTATACGCAGTATTTT	CASTSGYTQYF	NA	NA	TRBV12-3/TRBV12-4	TRBJ2-3
TGTGCCAGCAGCGTAGACGAGGGAGCGCTAGCCAAAAACATTCAGTACTTC	CASSVDEGALAKNIQYF	NA	NA	TRBV9	TRBJ2-4
TGTGCCAGCAGAGGGGGGGCCAGGGGCGAGACCCAGTACTTC	CASRGGARGETQYF	NA	NA	TRBV7-2	TRBJ2-5
TGCAGCGTTGGGACAGACGGGGTGAACACTGAAGCTTTCTTT	CSVGTDGVNTEAFF	NA	NA	TRBV29-1	TRBJ1-1
TGTGCCAGCAGCTTAGTAGGGGATAGCAATCAGCCCCAGCATTTT	CASSLVGDSNQPQHF	NA	NA	TRBV7-2	TRBJ1-5
TGCAGCGTTGACTTACTTGGACAGGGCGATGAGCAGTTCTTC	CSVDLLGQGDEQFF	NA	TRBD1	TRBV29-1	TRBJ2-1
TGTGCCAGCAGCTTCGGCGGCACCAAAAACATTCAGTACTTC	CASSFGGTKNIQYF	NA	NA	TRBV7-9	TRBJ2-4
TGTGCCAGCAGTTTAGCTGGGCCCAGAGGGGAAACTTTCTTT	CASSLAGPRGETFF	NA	NA	TRBV12-3/TRBV12-4	TRBJ1-1
TGCGCCAGCAGCTTGGCCCGGGTCAGCGGGGATGAGCAGTTCTTC	CASSLARVSGDEQFF	once	TRBD2	TRBV5-1	TRBJ2-1
TGTGCCAGCAGCCTGACTAGCGGGACCTCCATCGGCGAGACCCAGTACTTC	CASSLTSGTSIGETQYF	NA	TRBD2	TRBV6-1	TRBJ2-5
TGTGCCAGCACAACGAACGTGGGACAGGAAACAGATACGCAGTATTTT	CASTTNVGQETDTQYF	NA	TRBD1	TRBV6-1	TRBJ2-3
TGTGCCAGCAGCTTAGGCCCCACGGCTTTCTTT	CASSLGPTAFF	NA	NA	TRBV7-2	TRBJ1-1
TGTGCCAGTAGTATTAAGACGGATATTGAAGCTTTCTTT	CASSIKTDIEAFF	NA	NA	TRBV19	TRBJ1-1
TGTGCCAGCAGCGTAGAGGCTAACACTGAAGCTTTCTTT	CASSVEANTEAFF	NA	NA	TRBV9	TRBJ1-1
TGCAGCGTTGGGCAGGGGACTAACACCGGGGAGCTGTTTTTT	CSVGQGTNTGELFF	NA	NA	TRBV29-1	TRBJ2-2
TGCAGTGCTAGAGACCCGGGCGCGTGGGGGACCCTTGGCTACACCTTC	CSARDPGAWGTLGYTF	NA	NA	TRBV20-1	TRBJ1-2
TGCAGCTCCAGCGGGGATCCGCTCAAAGAGACCCAGTACTTC	CSSSGDPLKETQYF	NA	TRBD2	TRBV29-1	TRBJ2-5
TGTGCCAGCAGCTTGGGGAGGACTAATGAAAAACTGTTTTTT	CASSLGRTNEKLFF	NA	NA	TRBV7-9	TRBJ1-4
TGTGCCAGCAGCCTCACCAGGGGGCAACTCTCCGCTTTCTTT	CASSLTRGQLSAFF	NA	TRBD1	TRBV11-2	TRBJ1-1
TGTGCCAGCAGCCAACGACTGAGCGAGACCCAGTACTTC	CASSQRLSETQYF	NA	NA	TRBV3-1	TRBJ2-5
TGTGCCAGCAGCCCCGCCGGGACAGGGATGAATGAGCAGTTCTTC	CASSPAGTGMNEQFF	NA	TRBD1	TRBV7-9	TRBJ2-1
TGCAGTGCTAGTACCGTCATAAATGAAAAACTGTTTTTT	CSASTVINEKLFF	NA	NA	TRBV20-1	TRBJ1-4
TGCAGTGCTAGACGTCCAGGGATGAACACTGAAGCTTTCTTT	CSARRPGMNTEAFF	NA	NA	TRBV20-1	TRBJ1-1
TGCAGCGTTGTGTCGAGCGGGAGAGGAAATGAGCAGTTCTTC	CSVVSSGRGNEQFF	NA	TRBD2	TRBV29-1	TRBJ2-1
TGTGCCAGCAGTTGGGGACTAGACGGCAATGAGCAGTTCTTC	CASSWGLDGNEQFF	NA	TRBD2	TRBV12-3/TRBV12-4	TRBJ2-1
TGTGCTAGTGGGGTGGGCTTCCCAGGAGAGACCCAGTACTTC	CASGVGFPGETQYF	NA	NA	TRBV12-5	TRBJ2-5
TGTGCCAGCAGTGTTAGGACAGGTAATGAGCAGTTCTTC	CASSVRTGNEQFF	NA	TRBD1	TRBV2	TRBJ2-1
TGTGCCAGCAGCCAAGTAGACCGGGACGAGGATGAGCAGTTCTTC	CASSQVDRDEDEQFF	NA	NA	TRBV4-2	TRBJ2-1
TGCAGTGCCGCAGACTGGGCAGGGTGGAATCAGCCCCAGCATTTT	CSAADWAGWNQPQHF	NA	NA	TRBV20-1	TRBJ1-5
TGTGCCAGCAGCCAAGTGAGGGGGCGGCAGACCCAGTACTTC	CASSQVRGRQTQYF	NA	TRBD1	TRBV14	TRBJ2-5
TGCGCCAGCAAACCCCTAGGAGAGACCCAGTACTTC	CASKPLGETQYF	NA	NA	TRBV23-1	TRBJ2-5
TGCAGTGCTAGGGGGAGGCGGAACACAGATACGCAGTATTTT	CSARGRRNTDTQYF	NA	NA	TRBV20-1	TRBJ2-3
TGCAGCGTCCAGAGATCCCAAGAGACCCAGTACTTC	CSVQRSQETQYF	NA	NA	TRBV29-1	TRBJ2-5
TGTGCCACCAGCAGAGATCTCGATTCACCCCTCCACTTT	CATSRDLDSPLHF	NA	NA	TRBV15	TRBJ1-6
TGTGCCTGGTACTCTGGGGCCAACGTCCTGACTTTC	CAWYSGANVLTF	NA	NA	TRBV30	TRBJ2-6
TGCAGCGTGGGGCCACAGGGGGCTGAAGGCTACACCTTC	CSVGPQGAEGYTF	NA	TRBD1	TRBV29-1	TRBJ1-2
TGTGCCACCAGTGATTTCGACGTCTTGGGCTACACCTTC	CATSDFDVLGYTF	NA	NA	TRBV24-1	TRBJ1-2
TGCAGCCTTGGGTACCTTGAGGGAGAGACCCAGTACTTC	CSLGYLEGETQYF	NA	NA	TRBV29-1	TRBJ2-5